This passage covers 23 T cell receptor beta chains from one sample sequenced in a study of blood T cells in healthy people across ages. Together with a sample-barcoded 5' primer, a J-beta primer mix was included in a second PCR lasting about 6 to 11 cycles. MiXCR, run by TCRdb on the 5' RACE reads, gives a single entry per CDR3 protein. The data show hundreds of thousands of distinct CDR3 sequences, 32% seen once. The specimen was blood. These receptor sequences come from an elderly woman in good health.

The gene calls are TRBV11-1 and TRBJ2-7; D is uncertain. CDR1 is SGHAT, CDR2 FQDESV, per germline (reference sequence). This CDR3 has 13 amino acids. Deletions cut 5 bases from V and 6 bases from J, with 14 bases between. The CDR3 loop is CASSRLKCSEQYF. CDR3 nucleotides: TGTGCCAGCAGCCGCCTTAAGTGTTCCGAGCAGTACTTC.

This clonotype was observed many times. The rearrangement joins TRBV7-2 to TRBJ2-3; D possibly uses TRBD1 or TRBD2 (5 bases each). This CDR3 has 14 residues. Germline CDR1 SGHTA, CDR2 FQGNSA. V was trimmed by 5 bases and J by 5 bases, leaving 14 bases between them. The DNA for the CDR3 is TGTGCCAGCAGCACAGGAACGGCGGGAGATACGCAGTATTTT. Protein product: CASSTGTAGDTQYF. Full variable domain (outside the CDR3, taken from reference TRBV7-2 and TRBJ2-3): GAGVSQSPSNKVTEKGKDVELRCDPISGHTALYWYRQSLGQGLEFLIYFQGNSAPDKSGLPSDRFSAERTGGSVSTLTIQRTQQEDSAVYLCASSTGTAGDTQYFGPGTRLTVL.

This chain links TRBV5-1 with TRBJ1-3; TRBD1 agrees at 9 bases. Trimming removed 4 bases from V and 2 bases from J; junction bases left unmatched: 7. Germline-derived CDR1 and CDR2 are SGHRS and YFSETQ. CDR3 length: 16 residues. The CDR3 reads CASSPAGTGTGNTIYF. In DNA, the CDR3 is TGCGCCAGCAGCCCCGCCGGGACAGGGACTGGAAACACCATATATTTT.

This clonotype was seen repeatedly, ten times or more. An end of the junction differs from the germline gene, which may be a read error. This sequence joins TRBV7-7 and TRBJ2-3; perhaps TRBD2 as D (5 bases). Germline-derived CDR1 and CDR2 are SSHAT and FNYEAQ (reference sequence). The CDR3 contains 16 residues. CDR3 DNA: TGTGCTAGCAGCCCCGGCGGGTCTATTCGCACAGATACGCAGTATTTT. Residues: CASSPGGSIRTDTQYF.

As to this clonotype: The CDR3 ends on some other residue instead of the conserved phenylalanine or tryptophan, so this is likely a read error. The chain recombines TRBV5-1 with TRBJ2-7; D gene ambiguous. The CDR3 has 15 amino acids. CDR1 is SGHRS and CDR2 is YFSETQ in the germline V gene. This CDR3 reads CASSLGSGQTYGQYC. The CDR3 region has the DNA TGCGCCAGCAGCTTGGGATCTGGGCAGACCTACGGGCAGTACTGC.

This clonotype showed up many times. V usage is TRBV12-3 or TRBV12-4 and J usage is TRBJ2-3; D might be TRBD2 (6 bases). V was cut by 2 bases and J by 5 bases, with 14 bases left in between. CDR3 length equals 15 residues. The CDR3 spells CASSLRAGRQDTQYF. CDR3 DNA sequence: TGTGCCAGCAGTTTAAGGGCGGGGAGACAAGATACGCAGTATTTT.

In its sample, this clonotype was seen many times. The V gene is TRBV6-5, the J gene TRBJ1-2, with D hard to call. In germline, CDR1 is MNHEY, CDR2 SVGAGI. The CDR3 spans 15 residues. The ends were cut back, 6 bases at V and 6 bases at J, with 20 bases in the middle. CDR3 amino acids: CASRPPREGVNGYTF. CDR3 DNA sequence: TGTGCCAGCAGGCCACCCCGTGAGGGAGTGAATGGCTACACCTTC.

The V gene is TRBV27, the J gene TRBJ1-1; 10 nucleotides match TRBD1. The trim removed 6 bases at V and 4 bases at J, leaving 5 bases unmatched. The germline gives CDR1 MNHEY, CDR2 SMNVEV (reference sequence). The CDR3 runs 14 residues. In DNA, the CDR3 is TGTGCCAGCAGGCAGACAGGGGGCGTCACTGAAGCTTTCTTT. This gives the protein CASRQTGGVTEAFF.

Details on this clonotype: This may be a read error: a much more frequent sequence differs by one nucleotide. This chain's CDR3 is CASSVDKGYTDTQYF. The CDR3 DNA reads as TGTGCCAGCAGCGTAGACAAGGGCTACACAGATACGCAGTATTTT. This rearrangement joins TRBV9 to TRBJ2-3; D is ambiguous. Trimming left V 0 bases short and J 2 bases short, with 10 bases between. The CDR3 is 15 amino acids. The V gene's germline CDR1 is SGDLS and CDR2 YYNGEE.

This clonotype has only a few counts. The chain couples TRBV5-6 to TRBJ1-2; TRBD1 agrees at 9 bases. The CDR3 is 14 amino acids. Per germline, CDR1 SGHDT and CDR2 YYEEEE. V shed 4 bases and J 7 bases; nucleotides not matched to a gene: 8. The CDR3 protein is CASSLEDRGGGYTF. CDR3 bases: TGTGCCAGCAGCCTCGAGGACAGGGGAGGTGGCTACACCTTC.

This rearrangement joins TRBV20-1 to TRBJ2-7; no clear D gene. The CDR3 is made up of 15 amino acids. The germline gives CDR1 DFQATT, CDR2 SNEGSKA (reference sequence). V lost 5 bases and J lost 3, with 20 bases in between. The CDR3 DNA follows: TGCAGTGCTTCCAGTCAGTGGCGGTCTAGCTACGAGCAGTACTTC. It is translated as CSASSQWRSSYEQYF.

This clonotype was observed a handful of times. The J gene is TRBJ2-2, the V gene TRBV18; 9 bases agree with TRBD2. CDR1 and CDR2 (germline): KGHSH, LQKENI. V shed 3 bases and J 0 bases; nucleotides not matched to a gene: 14. The CDR3 has 20 residues. CDR3 protein: CASSPLGQLAGSANTGELFF. The CDR3, as DNA: TGTGCCAGCTCACCTCTAGGCCAACTAGCGGGTTCCGCGAACACCGGGGAGCTGTTTTTT.

This chain connects TRBV29-1 to TRBJ1-1; D is unclear. V was pared by 5 bases and J by 6 bases, with 7 bases between. The CDR3 contains 10 residues. Germline values: CDR1 SQVTM, CDR2 ANQGSEA. In DNA, the CDR3 is TGCAGCGTTCAGGTATCTGAAGCTTTCTTT. Translation gives CSVQVSEAFF.

This clonotype was seen only a few times. Here the CDR3 reads CASSVDPGARDYNSPLHF. CDR3 bases: TGTGCCAGCAGCGTAGACCCCGGGGCCCGGGACTATAATTCACCCCTCCACTTT. The chain combines TRBV9 with TRBJ1-6, with D possibly TRBD1 on 5 matching bases. CDR3 size: 18 residues. V was shortened by 0 bases and J by 3 bases, with 16 bases between the two germline ends. Germline loops: CDR1 SGDLS, CDR2 YYNGEE.

To note about this clonotype: Possible read error: a much larger clone is one base away. V and J are TRBV5-1 and TRBJ2-1; 10 nucleotides match TRBD1. Losses at the gene ends were 3 bases for V and 7 bases for J; bases not matched to a gene: 4. Germline assignment: CDR1 SGHRS and CDR2 YFSETQ. This CDR3 spans 14 amino acids. The CDR3 here is CASSWGTGANEQFF. CDR3 bases: TGCGCCAGCAGCTGGGGGACAGGGGCGAATGAGCAGTTCTTC.

This chain connects TRBV9 to TRBJ2-1; 11 positions match TRBD2. V trimming: 4 bases; J trimming: 15 bases; junction bases outside the gene matches: 21. Germline lookup yields CDR1 SGDLS and CDR2 YYNGEE. The CDR3 extends over 17 amino acids. CDR3 in DNA: TGTGCCAGCAGCCCCCGGGGTAGCGGGAGGGCCGATCTGGTAAGGTTCTTC. It specifies CASSPRGSGRADLVRFF.

This clonotype was counted ten times or more. V is TRBV27 and J is TRBJ2-7; TRBD1 is a possible D gene (6 bases). V dropped 5 bases and J dropped 4 bases, with 18 bases sitting between them. CDR3 length: 15 amino acids. Germline CDR1 and CDR2: MNHEY and SMNVEV (reference sequence). CDR3 in DNA: TGTGCCAGCAGTAAGGATGGGGGCTATAGGTACGAGCAGTACTTC. Translating it yields CASSKDGGYRYEQYF.

This clonotype was found many times. The rearrangement joins TRBV7-2 to TRBJ2-3, with 10 bases that match TRBD2. V lost 2 bases, J lost 4 bases, and 0 bases stayed unmatched. CDR1 and CDR2 (germline): SGHTA, FQGNSA. The CDR3 totals 14 residues. DNA of the CDR3: TGTGCCAGCAGCTTACTAGCGGGGGCAGATACGCAGTATTTT. The encoded protein is CASSLLAGADTQYF.

The rearrangement links TRBV7-2 to TRBJ2-7, with a possible D match to TRBD1 (6 bases). Trimming cost V 5 bases and J 0 bases, with 17 bases left between them. The length of the CDR3 is 16 residues. From germline, CDR1 is SGHTA and CDR2 FQGNSA. This chain's CDR3 is CASSKQGSPSSYEQYF. Written as DNA, the CDR3 is TGTGCCAGCAGCAAACAGGGATCGCCGAGCTCCTACGAGCAGTACTTC. The full variable domain, completed using reference TRBV7-2 and TRBJ2-7, is GAGVSQSPSNKVTEKGKDVELRCDPISGHTALYWYRQSLGQGLEFLIYFQGNSAPDKSGLPSDRFSAERTGGSVSTLTIQRTQQEDSAVYLCASSKQGSPSSYEQYFGPGTRLTVT.

This clonotype has at least ten counts. The genes are TRBV5-4 and TRBJ2-2, with 7 bases aligning to TRBD1. CDR3 length: 16 amino acids. Germline loops: CDR1 SGHNT, CDR2 YYREEE (reference sequence). The trim removed 0 bases at V and 1 base at J, leaving 3 bases unmatched. CDR3 amino acids: CASSLGGTVNTGELFF. The CDR3 DNA reads TGTGCCAGCAGCTTGGGTGGGACAGTGAACACCGGGGAGCTGTTTTTT.

This clonotype was detected ten times or more. The V and J genes are TRBV6-1 and TRBJ2-7; 8 bases are shared with TRBD1. This CDR3 comprises 15 residues. The junction had 7 bases not matched to a gene; V was cut back by 6 bases and J by 0 bases. CDR1 MNHNS and CDR2 SASEGT come from the germline V gene. CDR3 amino acids: CASRSPGTGSYEQYF. The DNA of the CDR3 is TGTGCCAGCAGGAGCCCCGGGACAGGCTCCTACGAGCAGTACTTC.

This clonotype was observed many times. This may be a read error, as it is one base from a much larger clone. The rearrangement joins TRBV29-1 to TRBJ1-2, with D uncertain. The CDR3 sequence is 12 residues long. The V and J ends lost 3 bases and 4 bases respectively, with 9 bases between them. The germline V gene encodes CDR1 SQVTM and CDR2 ANQGSEA. CDR3 nucleotides: TGCAGCGTTGACAGCCCCACCTATGGCTACACCTTC. Its protein product is CSVDSPTYGYTF. Full variable domain (outside the CDR3, taken from reference TRBV29-1 and TRBJ1-2): SAVISQKPSRDICQRGTSLTIQCQVDSQVTMMFWYRQQPGQSLTLIATANQGSEATYESGFVIDKFPISRPNLTFSTLTVSNMSPEDSSIYLCSVDSPTYGYTFGSGTRLTVV.

The gene calls are TRBV20-1 and TRBJ2-5; D is undetermined. The V end was cut by 3 bases, the J end by 10 bases, with 15 bases between. The CDR3 totals 12 residues. CDR1 and CDR2 from the germline V gene are DFQATT and SNEGSKA (reference sequence). The CDR3 DNA follows: TGCAGTGCTAGGTCCATCAGCGAGGACCAGTACTTC. The encoded protein is CSARSISEDQYF.